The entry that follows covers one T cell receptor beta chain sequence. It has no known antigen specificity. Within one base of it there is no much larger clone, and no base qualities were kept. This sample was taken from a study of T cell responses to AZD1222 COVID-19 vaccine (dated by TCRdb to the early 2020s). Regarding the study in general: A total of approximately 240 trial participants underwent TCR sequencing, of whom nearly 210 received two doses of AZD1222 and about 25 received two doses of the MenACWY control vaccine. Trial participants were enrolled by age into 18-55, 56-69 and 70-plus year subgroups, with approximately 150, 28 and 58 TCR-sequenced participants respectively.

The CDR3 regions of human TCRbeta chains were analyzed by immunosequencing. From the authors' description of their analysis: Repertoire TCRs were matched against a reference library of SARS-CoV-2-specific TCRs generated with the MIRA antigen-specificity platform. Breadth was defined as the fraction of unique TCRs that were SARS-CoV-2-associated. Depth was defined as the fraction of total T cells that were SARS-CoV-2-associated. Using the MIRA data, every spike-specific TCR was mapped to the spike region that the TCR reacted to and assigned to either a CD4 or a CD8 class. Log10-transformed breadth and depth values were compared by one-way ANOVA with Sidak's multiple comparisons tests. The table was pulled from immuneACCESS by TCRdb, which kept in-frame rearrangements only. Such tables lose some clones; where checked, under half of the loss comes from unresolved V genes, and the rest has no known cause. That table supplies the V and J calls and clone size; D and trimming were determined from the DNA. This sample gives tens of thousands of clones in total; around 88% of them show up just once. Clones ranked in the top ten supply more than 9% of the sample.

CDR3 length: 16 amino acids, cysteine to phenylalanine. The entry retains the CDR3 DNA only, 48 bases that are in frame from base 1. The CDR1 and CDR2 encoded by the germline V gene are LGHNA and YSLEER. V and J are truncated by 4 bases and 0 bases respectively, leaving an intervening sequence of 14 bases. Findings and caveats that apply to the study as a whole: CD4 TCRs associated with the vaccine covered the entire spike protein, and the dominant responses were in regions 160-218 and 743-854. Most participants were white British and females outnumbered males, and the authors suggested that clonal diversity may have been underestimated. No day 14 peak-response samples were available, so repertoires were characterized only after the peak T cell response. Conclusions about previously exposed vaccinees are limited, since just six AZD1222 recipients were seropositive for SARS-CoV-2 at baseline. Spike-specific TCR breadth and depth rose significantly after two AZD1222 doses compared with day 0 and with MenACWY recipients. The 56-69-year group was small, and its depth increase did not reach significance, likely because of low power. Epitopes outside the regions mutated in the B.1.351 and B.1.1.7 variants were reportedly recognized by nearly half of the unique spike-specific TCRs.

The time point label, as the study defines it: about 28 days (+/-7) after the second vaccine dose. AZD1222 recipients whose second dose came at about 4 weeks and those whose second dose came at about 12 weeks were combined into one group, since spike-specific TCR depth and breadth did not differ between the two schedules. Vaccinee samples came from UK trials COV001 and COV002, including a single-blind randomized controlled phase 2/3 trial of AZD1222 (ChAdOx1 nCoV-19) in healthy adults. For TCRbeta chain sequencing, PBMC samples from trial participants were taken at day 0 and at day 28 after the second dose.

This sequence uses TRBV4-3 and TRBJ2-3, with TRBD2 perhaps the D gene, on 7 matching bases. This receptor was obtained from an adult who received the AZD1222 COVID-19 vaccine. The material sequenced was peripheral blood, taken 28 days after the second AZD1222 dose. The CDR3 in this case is CASSPMRGGSTDTQYF. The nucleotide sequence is TGCGCCAGCAGCCCTATGAGGGGGGGTAGCACAGATACGCAGTATTTT.